The rows below give T cell receptor beta chains drawn from one sample of a study of T cells in Graves' hyperthyroidism and ophthalmopathy. MiXCR was run by TCRdb on the multiplex PCR reads, yielding one entry per CDR3 protein. The sample shows 730,000 or so distinct CDR3 sequences, roughly a sixth of them seen only once. The sample consisted of blood. The receptors stem from a woman aged 45-65 years with Graves' hyperthyroidism that later progressed to Graves' ophthalmopathy. Each CDR3 is given with its conserved first and last residue. A D gene is named only where the DNA matches it firmly. Some rows have no size entry. The others give once, few or many, or a class for an expanded clone.

v_gene	abundance	j_gene	d_gene	CDR3nt	CDR3aa
TRBV20-1	few	TRBJ1-5	TRBD1	TGCAGTGCTAGAAGTTCGGGACAGGGGTCGGGCCAGCCCCAGCATTTT	CSARSSGQGSGQPQHF
TRBV2	few	TRBJ1-2	NA	TGTGCCAGCAGTGAGGGGGGGATACCCTATGGCTACACCTTC	CASSEGGIPYGYTF
TRBV3-1	many	TRBJ1-1	NA	TGTGCCAGCAGCCAATACACCGGGGGCACTGAAGCTTTCTTT	CASSQYTGGTEAFF
TRBV5-6	few	TRBJ2-1	TRBD2	TGTGCCAGCAGCTCCGGGGGGGGGAGCTCCTACAATGAGCAGTTCTTC	CASSSGGGSSYNEQFF
TRBV7-9	few	TRBJ1-2	NA	TGTGCCAGCAGCTCCATTTATTATGGCTACACCTTC	CASSSIYYGYTF
TRBV20-1	many	TRBJ2-5	NA	TGCAGTGCTAGAGATGCTGGCGGGGAGACCCAGTACTTC	CSARDAGGETQYF
TRBV6-1	NA	TRBJ2-2	TRBD1	TGTGCCAGCAGCCAGCAGAGGGGGCGCGTCACCGGGGAGCTGTTTTTT	CASSQQRGRVTGELFF
TRBV19	NA	TRBJ1-5	NA	TGTGCCAGTAGACGACAGGATAGCAATCAGCCCCAGCATTTT	CASRRQDSNQPQHF
TRBV7-9	many	TRBJ2-3	NA	TGTGCCAGCAGCTTAGTGTCTACTACGGCAGATACGCAGTATTTT	CASSLVSTTADTQYF
TRBV20-1	many	TRBJ1-1	NA	TGCAGTGCTAGAGGAAGGCAGGCCCAGTCCCCAAACACTGAAGCTTTCTTT	CSARGRQAQSPNTEAFF
TRBV15	NA	TRBJ2-7	NA	TGTGCCACCAGCAGTCAGCGGAGCTCCTACGAGCAGTACTTC	CATSSQRSSYEQYF
TRBV10-2	NA	TRBJ2-1	TRBD2	TGCGCCAGCAGGACTAGCGGGGGAGGGGGACAAGAGCAGTTCTTC	CASRTSGGGGQEQFF
TRBV30	many	TRBJ2-1	TRBD2	TGTGCCTGGAAAAGGCTAGCGGGGGGGCAATCTATCAATGAGCAGTTCTTC	CAWKRLAGGQSINEQFF
TRBV5-5	many	TRBJ2-5	NA	TGTGCCAGCAGCACGGGGCGGGGATGGTACCAAGAGACCCAGTACTTC	CASSTGRGWYQETQYF
TRBV12-3/TRBV12-4	many	TRBJ1-6	TRBD1	TGTGCCAGCACCTACGACAGGGCTAATTCACCCCTCCACTTT	CASTYDRANSPLHF
TRBV5-1	many	TRBJ2-7	NA	TGCGCCAGCAGCCCGAAGGTAGGGTACCCCTACGAGCAGTACTTC	CASSPKVGYPYEQYF
TRBV10-3	NA	TRBJ2-3	TRBD1	TGTGCCATCAGTGACCGGGACAGTCGCACAGATACGCAGTATTTT	CAISDRDSRTDTQYF
TRBV27	NA	TRBJ2-3	NA	TGTGCCAGCAGTCCCGGGGGTGGCATAGGGACGCAGTATTTT	CASSPGGGIGTQYF
TRBV20-1	NA	TRBJ1-5	TRBD1	TGCAGTGCTGGCCTTGACAGGGTCAATCAGCCCCAGCATTTT	CSAGLDRVNQPQHF
TRBV20-1	few	TRBJ2-2	NA	TGCAGTGCTAGAGGGACAGTGAACACCGGGGAGCTGTTTTTT	CSARGTVNTGELFF